These 8 T cell receptor beta chains originate from one sample sequenced in a study of OX40 agonist ivuxolimab in advanced cancers. Profiled with immunoSEQ multiplex PCR; TCRdb holds only in-frame clones, not every one. The sample consists of around 70,000 clones, 65% to 85% of them appearing once. The source was CD4+ or CD8+ T cells sorted from blood, collected in a trial of the OX40 agonist ivuxolimab. Source of these receptors: an adult with an advanced solid tumor such as melanoma, head and neck, liver or kidney cancer.

In this sample, this clone turned up a few times. The chain is built from TRBV19 and TRBJ1-2; TRBD1 might be the D (6 bases). The CDR3 runs 11 residues. Between the trimmed V and J ends, which lost 8 bases and 7 bases, there was a span of 11 bases. Germline CDR1 reads LNHDA; CDR2 reads SQIVND (reference sequence). CDR3 protein: CASLEGGGYTF. Written as DNA, the CDR3 is TGTGCCAGTCTCGAGGGGGGTGGCTACACCTTC.

J is TRBJ1-1 and V is TRBV5-1; no clear D gene. The CDR3 is made up of 14 amino acids. Per the germline V gene, CDR1 is SGHRS and CDR2 is YFSETQ. Between the trimmed V and J ends, which lost 1 base and 1 base, there was a span of 8 bases. This CDR3 is CASSLWGQNTEAFF. Written as DNA, the CDR3 is TGCGCCAGCAGCTTGTGGGGTCAGAACACTGAAGCTTTCTTT.

This clone was seen only a few times. The chain combines TRBV2 with TRBJ1-2; no clear D gene. The germline V and J ends were trimmed by 4 bases and 11 bases, with 14 bases remaining between them. Germline values: CDR1 SNHLY, CDR2 FYNNEI. This CDR3 is 12 amino acids long. The CDR3 DNA follows: TGTGCCAGCAGTGTCCCGCCCGGTGGGTACACCTTC. Translating gives CASSVPPGGYTF.

This clone was counted once. The CDR3 protein is CASSLAGGRETQYF. As DNA, the CDR3 is TGTGCCAGCAGCTTAGCGGGGGGTAGGGAGACCCAGTACTTC. J is TRBJ2-5 and V is TRBV7-7, with D tentatively TRBD2 (6 bases). V dropped 0 bases and J dropped 5 bases, with 10 bases sitting between them. CDR1 SSHAT and CDR2 FNYEAQ come from the germline V gene (reference sequence). The CDR3 covers 14 residues. Full variable domain (remainder filled in from reference TRBV7-7 and TRBJ2-5): GAGVSQSPRYKVTKRGQDVTLRCDPISSHATLYWYQQALGQGPEFLTYFNYEAQPDKSGLPSDRFSAERPEGSISTLTIQRTEQRDSAMYRCASSLAGGRETQYFGPGTRLLVL.

The chain joins TRBV5-1 to TRBJ2-1, with 8 bases matching TRBD1. Per the germline V gene, CDR1 is SGHRS and CDR2 is YFSETQ. The CDR3 spans 16 residues. V trimming: 5 bases; J trimming: 4 bases; junction bases outside the gene matches: 11. In DNA form, the CDR3 reads TGCGCCAGCAGGAGGGCTACGGGACAGGCGTACAATGAGCAGTTCTTC. This gives the protein CASRRATGQAYNEQFF. Complete variable domain (other parts from reference TRBV5-1 and TRBJ2-1): KAGVTQTPRYLIKTRGQQVTLSCSPISGHRSVSWYQQTPGQGLQFLFEYFSETQRNKGNFPGRFSGRQFSNSRSEMNVSTLELGDSALYLCASRRATGQAYNEQFFGPGTRLTVL.

The CDR3 coding sequence is TGTGCCAGGTCCGGGGCTAAAAATTCACCCCTCCACTTT. Translated: CARSGAKNSPLHF. J is TRBJ1-6 and V is TRBV7-9; weak D call: TRBD1 (5 bases). CDR3 length: 13 residues. V was clipped by 9 bases and J by 7 bases, with 13 bases between them. CDR1 SEHNR and CDR2 FQNEAQ come from the germline V gene (reference sequence). The variable domain in full, with the rest retrieved from reference TRBV7-9 and TRBJ1-6, is DTGVSQNPRHKITKRGQNVTFRCDPISEHNRLYWYRQTLGQGPEFLTYFQNEAQLEKSRLLSDRFSAERPKGSFSTLEIQRTEQGDSAMYLCARSGAKNSPLHFGNGTRLTVT.

The V call is TRBV4-1, the J call TRBJ1-1; D gene uncertain. Trimming stripped 4 bases from V and 7 bases from J, with 10 bases between. The CDR3 consists of 12 residues. Germline V gene sequence: CDR1 MGHRA, CDR2 YSYEKL. The CDR3 nucleotides read TGCGCCAGCAGCCCGGACTTTGGTGAAGCTTTCTTT. The encoded protein is CASSPDFGEAFF.

The chain uses TRBV10-3 and TRBJ1-1; possibly TRBD1 for D (5 bases). V was clipped by 6 bases and J by 4 bases, with 12 bases between them. The CDR3 spans 13 residues. Germline values: CDR1 ENHRY, CDR2 SYGVKD. In DNA form, the CDR3 reads TGTGCCATCAGCGCCATGGGGGGCACTGAAGCTTTCTTT. Translation gives CAISAMGGTEAFF.